This entry is about one TCR beta chain. The data were obtained in a study of blood T cell repertoires in COVID-19. For the study at large: The cDNA or gDNA used as material had been derived from T cells, B-cell-depleted T cells, or PBMCs.

Original analysis: Reference gene primer amplification gave estimated nucleated cell counts. Clones were sequenced by immunoSEQ multiplex PCR, and TCRdb holds only the in-frame ones, with some missing. Clone size and V and J calls were adopted from that table, with D and trimming inferred from the DNA. Of roughly 250,000 clones in the sample, over 75% were seen once. This CDR3 has 18 residues. From germline, CDR1 is SQVTM and CDR2 ANQGSEA. V lost 3 bases and J lost 2, with 20 bases in between. The receptor was derived from a woman between 40 and 55 years old who had been exposed to COVID-19. Sequencing was performed on PBMCs or T cells enriched from blood (not recorded which). V usage is TRBV29-1 and J usage is TRBJ2-6, with a tentative D call TRBD1 (7 bases). CDR3 DNA: TGCAGCGTTGAGGGGGGAACAGGGGACTTTCCTGGGGCCAACGTCCTGACTTTC. Its protein is CSVEGGTGDFPGANVLTF.